This T cell receptor beta chain was recovered during a study of T cell responses to AZD1222 COVID-19 vaccine. Study at large: Whether given at about 4 or about 12 weeks, second doses were pooled. Findings of the study overall: White British donors predominated, females outnumbered males, and clonal diversity was possibly underestimated. Reports say nearly half of spike-specific TCRs go after unmutated variant regions.

In germline, CDR1 is MNHEY, CDR2 SVGEGT. The J segment lost 5 bases and the V segment lost 5 bases, leaving 10 bases of the junction unmatched. The CDR3 has 16 amino acids. Note on this clone: Its antigen is not identified.

Using immunoSEQ multiplex PCR, the repertoire was profiled, and TCRdb retains in-frame clones only, with some absent. This table has 150,000 or so clones, nearly 90% appearing once. Sequenced here: peripheral blood, sampled on day 0 of AZD1222 vaccination. The clonotype comes from an adult in good health. V and J are TRBV6-2 or TRBV6-3 and TRBJ1-5; TRBD1 matches at 9 bases. CDR3 DNA sequence: TGTGCCAGCAGTCTACGAGGACAGGGGTTACATCAGCCCCAGCATTTT. This encodes CASSLRGQGLHQPQHF.